The entry below gives a single T cell receptor beta chain sequence along with its context. The antigen is undetermined. Per the germline V gene, CDR1 is LGHNA and CDR2 is YNFKEQ. The CDR3 runs to 16 residues. V gave up 0 bases and J gave up 1 base, with 10 bases separating them. This sample stems from a study of T cell repertoires in cytomegalovirus infection. Turning to the study itself: Indications of both CMV infection and matching HLA type were provided by public TCR beta signatures.

MiXCR was run by TCRdb on the reads, yielding one entry per CDR3 protein. The sample consists of about 490,000 distinct CDR3 sequences, 16% of them appearing once. Study-level results: CMV-specific TCR beta clonotypes restricted by HLA-C were the ones dominating the ex vivo response. Based on cumulative public TCR beta family frequency, carriers of CMV plus the relevant HLA were identified.

The gene calls are TRBV4-2 and TRBJ1-5; perhaps TRBD1 as D (6 bases). Sample: CD8+ T cells from PBMCs. This sequence was found in a human donor in good health (CMV status not recorded). Some clones in this sample may be carry-over from other donors' samples. The CDR3 nucleotides are TGTGCCAGCAGCCAAGAGGAGGGGGGGAGCAATCAGCCCCAGCATTTT. Translated, it gives CASSQEEGGSNQPQHF.